A single sample is the source of the 28 T cell receptor beta chains below, sequenced in a study of technical replicates of blood from several donors. Sequenced by immunoSEQ multiplex PCR; TCRdb stores in-frame clones only, minus some. The table lists roughly 65,000 clones, approximately 86% of them singletons. What was sequenced was PBMCs. The source of these receptors is a human donor in good health. Some clones in this sample may be carry-over from other donors' samples.

V is TRBV5-1 and J is TRBJ2-3; maybe TRBD1 (5 bases). The CDR3 is 15 amino acids. The V gene lost 4 bases and the J gene lost 5 bases, with 17 bases spanning the gap. Germline lookup yields CDR1 SGHRS and CDR2 YFSETQ. The CDR3 DNA is TGCGCCAGCAGCAAAGAAACAGGCCTGGGAGATACGCAGTATTTT. This codes for CASSKETGLGDTQYF.

The rearrangement uses TRBV4-3 and TRBJ2-2; 8 nucleotides match TRBD2. The CDR3 has 20 residues. V was clipped by 0 bases and J by 4 bases; unmatched bases: 16. CDR1 is LGHNA and CDR2 is YSLEER in the germline V gene. For the CDR3, the DNA is TGCGCCAGCAGCCAAGATAGTGTTTGGAAAGCGGGAGTACGCACCGGGGAGCTGTTTTTT. It yields the protein CASSQDSVWKAGVRTGELFF.

The chain has TRBV6-5 and TRBJ2-2; 8 bases line up with TRBD1. This CDR3 contains 15 residues. The germline CDR1 and CDR2 sequences are MNHEY and SVGAGI. V shed 4 bases, J shed 4 bases, and the junction held 5 bases outside the gene matches. DNA of the CDR3: TGTGCCAGCAGTTGGACAGGGCGTAGCACCGGGGAGCTGTTTTTT. Its protein is CASSWTGRSTGELFF.

The V call is TRBV4-1, the J call TRBJ2-1; 7 bases align to TRBD1. The V segment lost 1 base and the J segment 3 bases; nucleotides outside the gene matches: 9. CDR1 is MGHRA and CDR2 is YSYEKL in the germline V gene. The CDR3 totals 17 residues. The CDR3 sequence is CASSQAGQAIGYNEQFF. The CDR3 bases are TGCGCCAGCAGCCAAGCCGGACAGGCAATAGGCTACAATGAGCAGTTCTTC.

The CDR3 spells CASSGGETQYF. Written as DNA, the CDR3 is TGCGCCAGCAGCGGAGGGGAGACCCAGTACTTC. This chain connects TRBV5-1 to TRBJ2-5; D might be TRBD2 (6 bases). V gave up 4 bases and J gave up 5 bases, with 6 bases separating them. CDR3 length: 11 amino acids. Per germline, CDR1 SGHRS and CDR2 YFSETQ.

This chain joins TRBV18 and TRBJ2-1; D is unclear. V lost 3 bases to trimming and J lost 3 bases, with 6 bases between them. CDR1 is KGHSH, CDR2 LQKENI, per germline. The CDR3 runs 13 residues. The CDR3 DNA is TGTGCCAGCTCACCTGAGGACTACAATGAGCAGTTCTTC. The encoded protein is CASSPEDYNEQFF.

CDR3 sequence reads: CASSLLGTDSNQPQHF. The CDR3 region has the DNA TGTGCCAGCAGCTTACTCGGGACAGACAGCAATCAGCCCCAGCATTTT. This chain uses TRBV7-2 with TRBJ1-5; 7 bases are a match to TRBD1. Germline V CDR1 and CDR2: SGHTA, FQGNSA. The CDR3 extends over 16 amino acids. V was clipped by 2 bases and J by 1 base; unmatched bases: 5.

This rearrangement joins TRBV15 to TRBJ2-2; no definite D call. This CDR3 is 13 amino acids long. CDR1 and CDR2 (germline): LNHNV, YYDKDF (reference sequence). Trimming took 5 bases from V and 8 from J, leaving 12 bases between them. The CDR3 region is CATSPAGLGELFF. The CDR3 DNA sequence: TGTGCCACCAGCCCCGCCGGGTTGGGGGAGCTGTTTTTT.

The J gene is TRBJ1-2, the V gene TRBV5-4, with D unclear. This CDR3 is built from 13 residues. Germline V gene lookup returns CDR1 SGHNT and CDR2 YYREEE (reference sequence). V was pared by 2 bases and J by 4 bases, with 9 bases between. For the CDR3, the DNA is TGTGCCAGCAGCTTTCCGGGGTCCTATGGCTACACCTTC. This encodes CASSFPGSYGYTF.

The CDR3 DNA follows: TGTGCCAGCAGTCCCTACGAGTCGGAGCAGTTCTTC. Its translation: CASSPYESEQFF. The chain employs TRBV6-6 and TRBJ2-1; D gene unclear. V was clipped by 5 bases and J by 10 bases, with 12 bases between them. Germline V gene lookup returns CDR1 MNHNY and CDR2 SVGAGI (reference sequence). The CDR3 loop spans 12 amino acids.

The chain employs TRBV19 and TRBJ2-7, with a weak D call TRBD1 (5 bases). The CDR3 extends over 13 amino acids. Germline CDR1 reads LNHDA; CDR2 reads SQIVND (reference sequence). Trimming shortened V by 8 bases and J by 0 bases, and 11 bases separated the two germline ends. The CDR3 bases are TGTGCCAGTTCGGACACGAGCTCCTACGAGCAGTACTTC. Translation gives CASSDTSSYEQYF.

The rearrangement uses TRBV18 and TRBJ2-3; tentative D call: TRBD2 (5 bases). Germline CDR1 reads KGHSH; CDR2 reads LQKENI. Between the trimmed V and J ends, which lost 4 bases and 3 bases, there was a span of 8 bases. The CDR3 runs to 13 residues. The CDR3 nucleotides read TGTGCCAGCTCACAGACGGGAACAGATACGCAGTATTTT. Its translation is CASSQTGTDTQYF.

This clone was counted only a few times. This chain links TRBV7-2 with TRBJ1-3; D is possibly TRBD1 (6 bases). Trimming took off 5 bases at V and 2 bases at J, with 13 bases between the two ends. This CDR3 region has 15 residues. From germline, CDR1 is SGHTA and CDR2 FQGNSA. Here the CDR3 DNA reads TGTGCCAGCAGCACCCGATCAGGGGCTGGAAACACCATATATTTT. Translation: CASSTRSGAGNTIYF.

This chain uses TRBV4-1 with TRBJ2-1; TRBD1 agrees at 8 bases. Germline CDR1 and CDR2: MGHRA and YSYEKL. V gave up 0 bases and J gave up 8 bases; unmatched junction bases: 9. The CDR3 contains 16 residues. The CDR3 DNA reads TGCGCCAGCAGCCAAGATAGGGCGGCAGGGGGCGATGAGCAGTTCTTC. Its protein product is CASSQDRAAGGDEQFF.

This clone was recorded once. The CDR3 sequence is CASSTPTGSISHGYTF. CDR3 nucleotide sequence: TGTGCCAGTAGTACTCCCACAGGGAGTATTAGCCACGGCTACACCTTC. The chain employs TRBV19 and TRBJ1-2; tentative D call: TRBD1 (6 bases). The CDR3 loop spans 16 amino acids. The germline V gene has CDR1 LNHDA and CDR2 SQIVND (reference sequence). Between the trimmed V and J ends, which lost 4 bases and 8 bases, there was a span of 23 bases.

The genes are TRBV27 and TRBJ2-3; no clear D. CDR3 length: 13 residues. CDR1 is MNHEY, CDR2 SMNVEV, per germline (reference sequence). V lost 6 bases and J lost 4, with 11 bases in between. The CDR3 DNA is TGTGCCAGCAGACCCTCGGTTGCAGATACGCAGTATTTT. Its protein is CASRPSVADTQYF.

This rearrangement joins TRBV30 to TRBJ2-7; D unclear. V was cut by 0 bases and J by 0 bases, with 15 bases left in between. CDR3 size: 16 residues. Germline CDR1 and CDR2: GTSNPN and SVGIG (reference sequence). The CDR3 sequence is CAWSVRGSSSSYEQYF. The CDR3 nucleotides read TGTGCCTGGAGTGTACGAGGCAGCTCGAGCTCCTACGAGCAGTACTTC. The full variable domain, rest sourced from reference TRBV30 and TRBJ2-7, is SQTIHQWPATLVQPVGSPLSLECTVEGTSNPNLYWYRQAAGRGLQLLFYSVGIGQISSEVPQNLSASRPQDRQFILSSKKLLLSDSGFYLCAWSVRGSSSSYEQYFGPGTRLTVT.

The chain is built from TRBV7-9 and TRBJ2-2, with 7 positions matching TRBD2. CDR1 and CDR2 (germline): SEHNR, FQNEAQ (reference sequence). V was pared by 3 bases and J by 8 bases, with 12 bases of the junction left unmatched. The CDR3 runs to 16 residues. The CDR3 sequence is CASSFGSAGVVGELFF. The CDR3 DNA follows: TGTGCCAGCAGCTTTGGATCGGCGGGAGTGGTTGGGGAGCTGTTTTTT.

The CDR3 sequence is CASSGGLAGGTQYF. DNA of the CDR3: TGTGCCAGCAGCGGAGGACTAGCGGGAGGCACGCAGTATTTT. The chain combines TRBV7-2 with TRBJ2-3; 14 bases fit TRBD2. CDR1 is SGHTA, CDR2 FQGNSA, per germline. V was pared by 5 bases and J by 9 bases, with 4 bases of the junction left unmatched. This CDR3 is built from 14 residues.

This clone has just one count. V is TRBV7-9 and J is TRBJ2-2; weak D call: TRBD1 (6 bases). Germline-derived CDR1 and CDR2 are SEHNR and FQNEAQ (reference sequence). The CDR3 spans 12 residues. With 7 bases removed from V and 7 bases from J, the gap between germline ends came to 10 bases. Written as DNA, the CDR3 is TGTGCCAGCACCCGAGGGGGCGGGGAGCTGTTTTTT. It encodes CASTRGGGELFF.

The chain carries TRBV12-5 and TRBJ2-5; weak D call: TRBD1 (6 bases). Germline lookup yields CDR1 LGHNT and CDR2 FRNRAP. The CDR3 is made up of 13 amino acids. V gave up 6 bases and J gave up 2 bases, with 10 bases separating them. The CDR3 loop reads CASGPQGQETQYF. The CDR3 DNA follows: TGTGCTAGTGGCCCCCAGGGGCAAGAGACCCAGTACTTC.

The V and J genes are TRBV27 and TRBJ2-7; 9 bases agree with TRBD2. CDR1 is MNHEY, CDR2 SMNVEV, per germline (reference sequence). Trimming cost V 4 bases and J 2 bases; bases outside gene matches: 9. This CDR3 spans 16 amino acids. This CDR3 reads CASSSVAGASPYEQYF. The DNA of the CDR3 is TGTGCCAGCAGTTCGGTAGCGGGAGCATCGCCCTACGAGCAGTACTTC.

The rearrangement uses TRBV7-9 and TRBJ2-1, with 10 bases aligning to TRBD2. V shed 3 bases and J 6 bases; nucleotides not matched to a gene: 2. This CDR3 contains 14 residues. Germline V gene sequence: CDR1 SEHNR, CDR2 FQNEAQ (reference sequence). CDR3 in DNA: TGTGCCAGCAGCTTGTCTAGCGGGAGCAATGAGCAGTTCTTC. Its translation is CASSLSSGSNEQFF.

The chain combines TRBV15 with TRBJ2-1; D not resolved. The length of the CDR3 is 14 residues. With 1 base removed from V and 10 bases from J, the gap between germline ends came to 14 bases. Germline CDR1 LNHNV, CDR2 YYDKDF (reference sequence). CDR3 DNA: TGTGCCACCAGCAGAGTGGTCCCGCTTCGGGAGCAGTTCTTC. Its translation is CATSRVVPLREQFF.

The chain couples TRBV7-6 to TRBJ2-2, with 9 bases identical to TRBD1. Germline trimming cut 1 base from V and 7 bases from J; bases unmatched to any gene: 4. The CDR3 extends over 15 amino acids. CDR1 is SGHVS, CDR2 FNYEAQ, per germline. This CDR3 is CASSLVGQGSGELFF. The DNA for the CDR3 is TGTGCCAGCAGCTTAGTCGGACAGGGGAGCGGGGAGCTGTTTTTT.

V is TRBV13 and J is TRBJ1-4; D is undetermined. The V gene lost 2 bases and the J gene lost 0 bases, with 4 bases spanning the gap. Germline V gene sequence: CDR1 PRHDT, CDR2 FYEKMQ (reference sequence). This CDR3 is built from 14 residues. CDR3 protein: CASSLSATNEKLFF. CDR3 nucleotides: TGTGCCAGCAGCTTATCTGCAACTAATGAAAAACTGTTTTTT.

The chain couples TRBV4-1 to TRBJ2-2, with TRBD2 matching 8 bases. Germline V lookup: CDR1 MGHRA, CDR2 YSYEKL. Trimming at V came to 5 bases and at J to 6 bases, leaving 14 bases not matched to a gene. The CDR3 has 17 amino acids. The DNA of the CDR3 is TGCGCCAGCAGCAACCCCCACAGCGGGGGTATACCCGGGGAGCTGTTTTTT. It specifies CASSNPHSGGIPGELFF.

The V call is TRBV14, the J call TRBJ1-4; 9 nucleotides agree with TRBD1. V gave up 1 base and J gave up 6 bases; unmatched junction bases: 6. Germline loops: CDR1 SGHDN, CDR2 FVKESK. The CDR3 length is 16 residues. CDR3 DNA sequence: TGTGCCAGCAGCCAAGGACAGGGGGTTAGCCATGAAAAACTGTTTTTT. This encodes CASSQGQGVSHEKLFF.